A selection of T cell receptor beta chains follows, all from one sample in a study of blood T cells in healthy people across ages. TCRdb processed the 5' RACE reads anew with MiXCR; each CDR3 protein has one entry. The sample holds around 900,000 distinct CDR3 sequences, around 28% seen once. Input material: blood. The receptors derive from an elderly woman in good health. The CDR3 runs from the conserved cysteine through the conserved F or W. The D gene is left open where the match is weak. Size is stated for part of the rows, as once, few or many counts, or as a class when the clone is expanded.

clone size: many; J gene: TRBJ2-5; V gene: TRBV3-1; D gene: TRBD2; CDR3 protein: CASSLLAGVPGETQYF; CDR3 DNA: TGTGCCAGCAGCCTCCTAGCGGGGGTGCCAGGGGAGACCCAGTACTTC
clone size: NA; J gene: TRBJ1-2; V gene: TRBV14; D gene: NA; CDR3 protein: CASSQDWYGTLGYGYTF; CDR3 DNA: TGTGCCAGCAGCCAAGATTGGTATGGCACCCTCGGCTATGGCTACACCTTC
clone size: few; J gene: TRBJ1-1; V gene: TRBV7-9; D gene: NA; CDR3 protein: CASRLQGTTEAFF; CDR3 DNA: TGTGCCAGCAGACTACAAGGCACCACTGAAGCTTTCTTT
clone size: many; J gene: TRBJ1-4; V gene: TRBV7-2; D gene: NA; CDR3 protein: CASSIGSRPNEKLFF; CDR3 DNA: TGTGCCAGCAGTATAGGATCACGGCCTAATGAAAAACTGTTTTTT
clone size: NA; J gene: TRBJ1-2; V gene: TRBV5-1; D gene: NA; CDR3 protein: CASGGSQGYGYTF; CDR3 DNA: TGCGCCAGCGGGGGATCTCAGGGGTATGGCTACACCTTC
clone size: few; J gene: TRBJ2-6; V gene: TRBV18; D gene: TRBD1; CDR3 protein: CASSVGQSSGANVLTF; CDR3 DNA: TGTGCCAGCTCCGTGGGACAGAGCTCTGGGGCCAACGTCCTGACTTTC
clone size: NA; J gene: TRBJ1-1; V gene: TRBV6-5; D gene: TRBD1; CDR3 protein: CASRPRQGLNTEAFF; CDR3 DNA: TGTGCCAGCAGACCCCGACAGGGGTTGAACACTGAAGCTTTCTTT
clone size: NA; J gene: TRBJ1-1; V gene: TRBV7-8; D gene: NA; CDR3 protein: CASSSDIMNTEAFF; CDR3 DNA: TGTGCCAGCAGCTCGGACATAATGAACACTGAAGCTTTCTTT
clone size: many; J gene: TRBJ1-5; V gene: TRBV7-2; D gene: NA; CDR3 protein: CASSYTRDNQPQHF; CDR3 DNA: TGTGCCAGCAGCTATACCCGGGACAACCAGCCCCAGCATTTT
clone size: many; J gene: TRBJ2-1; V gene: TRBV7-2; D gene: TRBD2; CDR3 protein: CASSLDSGGAYNEQFF; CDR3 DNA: TGTGCCAGCAGCTTAGATAGCGGGGGGGCATACAATGAGCAGTTCTTC
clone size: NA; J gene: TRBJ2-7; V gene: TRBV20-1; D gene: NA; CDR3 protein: CSARDRGRLGEQYF; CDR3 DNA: TGCAGTGCTAGAGACAGGGGGAGGTTGGGGGAGCAGTACTTC
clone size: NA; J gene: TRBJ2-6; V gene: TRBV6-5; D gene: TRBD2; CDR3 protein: CASSYLTSGRDGANVLTF; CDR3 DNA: TGTGCCAGCAGTTACCTCACTAGCGGGAGGGATGGGGCCAACGTCCTGACTTTC
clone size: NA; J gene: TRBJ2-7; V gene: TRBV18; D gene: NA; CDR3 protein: CASSPTGHYEQYF; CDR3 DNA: TGTGCCAGCTCACCTACGGGTCACTACGAGCAGTACTTC
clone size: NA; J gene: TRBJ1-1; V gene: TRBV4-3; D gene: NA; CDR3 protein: CASSHQTANTEAFF; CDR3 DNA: TGCGCCAGCAGCCACCAGACGGCAAACACTGAAGCTTTCTTT
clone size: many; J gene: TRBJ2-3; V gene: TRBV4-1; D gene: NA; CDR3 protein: CASSQEGGRDTQYF; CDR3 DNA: TGCGCCAGCAGCCAAGAGGGGGGCAGAGATACGCAGTATTTT
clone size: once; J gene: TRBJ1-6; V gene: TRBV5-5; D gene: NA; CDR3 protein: CASCKLQGYNSPLHF; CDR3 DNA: TGTGCCAGCTGCAAACTTCAGGGGTACAATTCACCCCTCCACTTT
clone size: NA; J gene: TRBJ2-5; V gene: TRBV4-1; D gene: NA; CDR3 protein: CASSQVWGGLQETQYF; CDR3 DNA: TGCGCCAGCAGCCAAGTGTGGGGGGGCCTCCAAGAGACCCAGTACTTC
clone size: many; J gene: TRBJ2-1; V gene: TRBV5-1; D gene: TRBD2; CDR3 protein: CASSFAGGPRNEQFF; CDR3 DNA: TGCGCCAGCAGCTTCGCGGGGGGGCCACGGAATGAGCAGTTCTTC
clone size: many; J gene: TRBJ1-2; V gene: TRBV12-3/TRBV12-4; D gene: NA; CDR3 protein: CASSPPTRQDYGYTF; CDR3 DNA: TGTGCCAGCAGCCCTCCTACAAGACAGGACTATGGCTACACCTTC
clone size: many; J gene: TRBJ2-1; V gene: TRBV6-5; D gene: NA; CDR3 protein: CASRRGVSYNEQFF; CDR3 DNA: TGTGCCAGCAGGAGGGGAGTCTCCTACAATGAGCAGTTCTTC
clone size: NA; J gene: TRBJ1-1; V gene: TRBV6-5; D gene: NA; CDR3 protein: CASSFDRNLEAFF; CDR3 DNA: TGTGCCAGCAGTTTTGACAGAAACCTTGAAGCTTTCTTT
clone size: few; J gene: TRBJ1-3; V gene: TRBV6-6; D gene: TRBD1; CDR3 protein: CASRSGTGVGNTIYF; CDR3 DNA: TGTGCCAGCAGAAGCGGGACAGGGGTTGGAAACACCATATATTTT
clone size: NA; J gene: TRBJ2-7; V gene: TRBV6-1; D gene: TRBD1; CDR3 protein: CASRSGITGGRDYEQYF; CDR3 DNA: TGTGCCAGCAGGTCGGGGATCACAGGGGGCAGGGATTACGAGCAGTACTTC
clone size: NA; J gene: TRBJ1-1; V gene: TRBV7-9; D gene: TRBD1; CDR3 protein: CASSFTGTGNTEAFF; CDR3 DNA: TGTGCCAGCAGTTTTACCGGGACAGGGAACACTGAAGCTTTCTTT
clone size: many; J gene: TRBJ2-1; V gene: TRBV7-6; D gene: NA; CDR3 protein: CASSLAGIGVYNEQFF; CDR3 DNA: TGTGCCAGCAGCTTAGCAGGGATCGGGGTCTACAATGAGCAGTTCTTC
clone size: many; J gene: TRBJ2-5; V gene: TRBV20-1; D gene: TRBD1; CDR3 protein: CSATGQGVFQETQYF; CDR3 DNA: TGCAGTGCTACGGGACAGGGGGTATTCCAAGAGACCCAGTACTTC
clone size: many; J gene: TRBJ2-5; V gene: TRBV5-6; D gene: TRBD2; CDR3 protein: CASSLSMGGLETQYF; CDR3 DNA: TGTGCCAGCAGCTTGTCGATGGGGGGGTTAGAGACCCAGTACTTC
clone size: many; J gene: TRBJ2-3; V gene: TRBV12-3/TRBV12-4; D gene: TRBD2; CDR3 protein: CASTHPGTKGLKRQYF; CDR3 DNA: TGTGCCAGCACCCACCCCGGGACTAAGGGCCTAAAGAGGCAGTATTTT
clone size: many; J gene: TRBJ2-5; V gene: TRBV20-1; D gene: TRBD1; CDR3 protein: CSANTGTAQETQYF; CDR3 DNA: TGCAGTGCTAATACTGGGACAGCTCAAGAGACCCAGTACTTC
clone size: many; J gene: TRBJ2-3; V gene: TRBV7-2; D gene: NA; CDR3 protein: CASSSADGGPTDTQYF; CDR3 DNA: TGTGCCAGCAGCTCCGCTGACGGGGGCCCCACAGATACGCAGTATTTT